These 2 T cell receptor beta chains were all obtained from the same sample, sequenced in a study of vaccination effects on CD4 cells after COVID-19. Produced via immunoSEQ multiplex PCR; TCRdb's table is partial and in-frame only. The table lists around 15,000 clones, roughly three quarters of them singletons. For these TCRs, the target antigens are not known. ViraFEST expansion of antigen-specific CD4+ T cells with viral peptide pools preceded sequencing. The culture ran for about 10 days, and then CD4+ T cells were isolated. The person's infection with SARS-CoV-2, confirmed by PCR, took place between March and December 2020. Each participant received a vaccine that was either BNT162b2 or mRNA-1273, given as two doses. Sequenced material: CD4+ T cells from PBMCs cultured with HCoV-NL63 spike peptides, taken after COVID-19 vaccination. Source of these receptors: a human donor who had a prior SARS-CoV-2 infection.

This clone was seen a single time. The chain joins TRBV6-6 to TRBJ1-1; 7 nucleotides align to TRBD1. The germline gives CDR1 MNHNY, CDR2 SVGAGI (reference sequence). The V gene end was trimmed by 6 bases and the J gene end by 0 bases; junction bases not matched to a gene: 4. CDR3 length: 14 residues. CDR3 protein: CASSKGQMNTEAFF. CDR3 coding DNA: TGTGCCAGCAGCAAGGGACAGATGAACACTGAAGCTTTCTTT.

The chain uses TRBV5-6 and TRBJ2-5; D is possibly TRBD2 (6 bases). The V end was cut by 4 bases, the J end by 5 bases, with 12 bases between. CDR1 is SGHDT, CDR2 YYEEEE, per germline. This CDR3 is built from 13 residues. The CDR3 DNA is TGTGCCAGCAGCGGGCGGGGCAGGGAGACCCAGTACTTC. Amino acid sequence: CASSGRGRETQYF. Full variable domain (missing parts from reference TRBV5-6 and TRBJ2-5): DAGVTQSPTHLIKTRGQQVTLRCSPKSGHDTVSWYQQALGQGPQFIFQYYEEEERQRGNFPDRFSGHQFPNYSSELNVNALLLGDSALYLCASSGRGRETQYFGPGTRLLVL.